Below, 25 T cell receptor beta chains from the same sample are listed, as sequenced in a study of shared clonotypes between healthy human individuals. Using immunoSEQ multiplex PCR, the repertoire was profiled, and TCRdb retains in-frame clones only, with some absent. The sample yields 300,000 to 400,000 clones, about 70% seen once. The sample comprised memory CD4+ T cells sorted from blood. This sample's subset: CD45RA-negative fraction. These receptors came from a young man in good health.

This chain links TRBV14 with TRBJ2-1; weak D call: TRBD1 (5 bases). This CDR3 is 12 amino acids long. Germline V gene lookup returns CDR1 SGHDN and CDR2 FVKESK. Between the trimmed V and J ends, which lost 2 bases and 12 bases, there was a span of 11 bases. The CDR3 coding sequence is TGTGCCAGCAGCCAACGTAGGGGTGGGCAGTTCTTC. Protein: CASSQRRGGQFF. Supplemented by reference TRBV14 and TRBJ2-1, the full variable domain reads EAGVTQFPSHSVIEKGQTVTLRCDPISGHDNLYWYRRVMGKEIKFLLHFVKESKQDESGMPNNRFLAERTGGTYSTLKVQPAELEDSGVYFCASSQRRGGQFFGPGTRLTVL.

This chain links TRBV5-1 with TRBJ2-5, with 11 bases identical to TRBD2. J gave up 9 bases and V 0 bases, and 10 bases lay outside the gene matches. Germline V lookup: CDR1 SGHRS, CDR2 YFSETQ. The CDR3 extends over 16 amino acids. The CDR3 spells CASSLEGTSGSGAQYF. In DNA form, the CDR3 reads TGCGCCAGCAGCTTGGAGGGGACTAGCGGTTCGGGGGCCCAGTACTTC.

The rearrangement uses TRBV2 and TRBJ2-5; TRBD2 is a possible D gene (6 bases). The CDR3 spans 12 residues. In germline, CDR1 is SNHLY, CDR2 FYNNEI. CDR3 region: CASRPAGETQYF. CDR3 nucleotides: TGTGCAAGCCGGCCAGCGGGAGAGACCCAGTACTTC.

The rearrangement uses TRBV2 and TRBJ2-1, with 12 bases aligning to TRBD2. CDR3 length: 14 residues. Germline V gene data show CDR1 as SNHLY and CDR2 as FYNNEI. V was pared by 2 bases and J by 14 bases, with 7 bases of the junction left unmatched. The CDR3: CASSEKTSGRFEFF. The DNA of the CDR3 is TGTGCCAGCAGTGAAAAGACTAGCGGGAGATTCGAGTTCTTC.

The V and J genes are TRBV9 and TRBJ2-1, with 8 bases aligning to TRBD2. The length of the CDR3 is 15 residues. The V segment lost 4 bases and the J segment 8 bases; nucleotides outside the gene matches: 11. Germline V CDR1 and CDR2: SGDLS, YYNGEE. The CDR3 loop is CASSFRLARGYEQFF. The CDR3 region has the DNA TGTGCCAGCAGCTTTCGACTAGCGAGGGGGTATGAGCAGTTCTTC.

The chain combines TRBV28 with TRBJ2-1; either TRBD1 or TRBD2 may fit D (5 bases each). Germline V gene data show CDR1 as MDHEN and CDR2 as SYDVKM. V was pared by 3 bases and J by 10 bases, with 22 bases between. The CDR3 spans 16 residues. The CDR3 DNA reads TGTGCCAGCAGTTTCGAGGGGTCGAGGCTCGGATCCGAGCAGTTCTTC. This codes for CASSFEGSRLGSEQFF.

The J gene is TRBJ2-7, the V gene TRBV14; the match to TRBD2 covers 11 bases. The germline gives CDR1 SGHDN, CDR2 FVKESK. V lost 4 bases and J lost 4; bases outside the gene matches: 6. There are 15 residues in the CDR3. CDR3 bases: TGTGCCAGCAGCCTCACTAGCGGGAGAGGGTACGAGCAGTACTTC. It specifies CASSLTSGRGYEQYF.

In the case of this clone: A clone one base away is much larger, so this may be a read error. This same CDR3 is encoded by further DNA sequences in the sample. The chain is built from TRBV6-6 and TRBJ1-2; 7 bases agree with TRBD1. J gave up 8 bases and V 6 bases, and 3 bases lay outside the gene matches. CDR1 MNHNY and CDR2 SVGAGI come from the germline V gene (reference sequence). The CDR3 covers 11 residues. CDR3 bases: TGTGCCAGCAGCCAGGGGGGAGGCTACACCTTC. Encoded protein: CASSQGGGYTF.

The chain carries TRBV7-8 and TRBJ2-4; a weak D match, TRBD1 (6 bases). CDR3 length: 20 residues. In germline, CDR1 is SGHVS, CDR2 FQNEAQ. The V end lost 2 bases, the J end lost 1 base, and 24 bases lay between the germline ends. The CDR3 loop reads CASSLKPRTADFVAKNIQYF. The DNA of the CDR3 is TGTGCCAGCAGCTTAAAACCCAGGACAGCGGATTTTGTGGCCAAAAACATTCAGTACTTC. Variable domain in full (rest from reference TRBV7-8 and TRBJ2-4): GAGVSQSPRYKVAKRGQDVALRCDPISGHVSLFWYQQALGQGPEFLTYFQNEAQLDKSGLPSDRFFAERPEGSVSTLKIQRTQQEDSAVYLCASSLKPRTADFVAKNIQYFGAGTRLSVL.

About this clone itself: This sample also contains other DNA sequences that code for the same CDR3. This chain joins TRBV28 and TRBJ1-4; 8 positions match TRBD1. Germline V CDR1 and CDR2: MDHEN, SYDVKM. V dropped 4 bases and J dropped 0; count of bases not matched to a gene: 1. This CDR3 is built from 15 residues. CDR3 DNA sequence: TGTGCCAGCAGTTCGACAGGGGCAACTAATGAAAAACTGTTTTTT. Amino acids: CASSSTGATNEKLFF. The whole variable domain, filled in from reference TRBV28 and TRBJ1-4, reads DVKVTQSSRYLVKRTGEKVFLECVQDMDHENMFWYRQDPGLGLRLIYFSYDVKMKEKGDIPEGYSVSREKKERFSLILESASTNQTSMYLCASSSTGATNEKLFFGSGTQLSVL.

The chain recombines TRBV2 with TRBJ2-5, with 13 nucleotides matching TRBD2. J lost 1 base, V lost 4 bases, and 9 bases had no gene match. Germline-derived CDR1 and CDR2 are SNHLY and FYNNEI. The CDR3 is made up of 18 amino acids. In nucleotides, the CDR3 is TGTGCCAGCAGTGGAGGAAGGGGACTAGCGGGATTCCAAGAGACCCAGTACTTC. This gives the protein CASSGGRGLAGFQETQYF.

The gene calls are TRBV7-6 and TRBJ2-2, with 14 bases aligning to TRBD2. In germline, CDR1 is SGHVS, CDR2 FNYEAQ. This CDR3 comprises 16 residues. V shed 4 bases, J shed 7 bases, and the junction held 5 bases outside the gene matches. This chain's CDR3 is CASSSGLAGVIGELFF. The CDR3 DNA sequence: TGTGCCAGCAGCTCGGGACTAGCGGGAGTAATCGGGGAGCTGTTTTTT.

This chain connects TRBV2 to TRBJ1-3; the match to TRBD1 covers 7 bases. V dropped 4 bases and J dropped 2; count of bases not matched to a gene: 14. The CDR3 is 18 amino acids. The germline gives CDR1 SNHLY, CDR2 FYNNEI. CDR3: CASSGQGLNSWAGNTIYF. The CDR3 region has the DNA TGTGCCAGCAGTGGACAGGGTTTAAATTCCTGGGCTGGAAACACCATATATTTT.

V gene TRBV10-1 combines with J gene TRBJ1-2, with D unclear. The CDR3 loop spans 13 amino acids. Germline V gene data show CDR1 as WNHNN and CDR2 as SYGVQD (reference sequence). V lost 0 bases to trimming and J lost 6 bases, with 8 bases between them. CDR3 nucleotides: TGCGCCAGCAGTGAGTCGCCGACACATGGCTACACCTTC. As protein: CASSESPTHGYTF.

This chain joins TRBV5-1 and TRBJ1-2; TRBD1 matches 11 bases. The germline gives CDR1 SGHRS, CDR2 YFSETQ. CDR3 length: 14 amino acids. The J segment lost 9 bases and the V segment lost 2 bases, leaving 6 bases of the junction unmatched. The CDR3 nucleotides are TGCGCCAGCAGCTTTGGGACAGGGGGTCGAAGCTACACCTTC. It specifies CASSFGTGGRSYTF.

The V gene is TRBV10-3, the J gene TRBJ2-7; 7 bases line up with TRBD1. The CDR3 consists of 12 residues. Germline V gene data show CDR1 as ENHRY and CDR2 as SYGVKD. Trimming cost V 8 bases and J 3 bases; bases outside gene matches: 4. CDR3 bases: TGTGCCATCCGGGACAGACTCTACGAGCAGTACTTC. This codes for CAIRDRLYEQYF.

The rearrangement joins TRBV5-1 to TRBJ1-2; a possible D gene is TRBD1 (6 bases). Deletions cut 0 bases from V and 7 bases from J, with 13 bases between. Germline V gives CDR1 SGHRS, CDR2 YFSETQ. CDR3 length: 14 residues. CDR3 residues: CASSLAVGGSGYTF. In DNA form, the CDR3 reads TGCGCCAGCAGCTTGGCCGTTGGGGGCAGTGGCTACACCTTC.

The sample holds a few counts of this clone. This sequence joins TRBV14 and TRBJ2-5, with unresolved D. V was cut by 5 bases and J by 2 bases, with 12 bases left in between. CDR1 is SGHDN, CDR2 FVKESK, per germline. This CDR3 region has 14 residues. The CDR3 region has the DNA TGTGCCAGCAGCTCTCCGCTGGGGCAAGAGACCCAGTACTTC. Translated, it gives CASSSPLGQETQYF.

The chain employs TRBV5-1 and TRBJ1-4; 7 bases fit TRBD1. Unmatched junction bases numbered 6, after V lost 0 bases and J lost 7 bases. This CDR3 spans 15 amino acids. CDR1 and CDR2 (germline): SGHRS, YFSETQ. The CDR3 loop reads CASSLDTGVAEKLFF. The DNA for the CDR3 is TGCGCCAGCAGCTTGGATACAGGGGTGGCTGAAAAACTGTTTTTT.

The genes are TRBV27 and TRBJ2-7, with TRBD2 identical over 7 bases. From germline, CDR1 is MNHEY and CDR2 SMNVEV (reference sequence). The CDR3 covers 14 residues. With V trimmed by 6 bases and J by 6 bases, 11 bases remained unmatched. The CDR3 loop reads CASRNWAGVGEQYF. The CDR3 nucleotides are TGTGCCAGCAGGAATTGGGCGGGAGTCGGCGAGCAGTACTTC.

V gene TRBV28 combines with J gene TRBJ2-3; 11 bases align to TRBD2. The CDR3 spans 16 residues. Germline CDR1 MDHEN, CDR2 SYDVKM. The J segment lost 5 bases and the V segment lost 6 bases, leaving 10 bases of the junction unmatched. The CDR3 bases are TGTGCCAGCAGGGCTAGCGGGAGGAAACCGGGAGATACGCAGTATTTT. This gives the protein CASRASGRKPGDTQYF.

V usage is TRBV2 and J usage is TRBJ2-1; 8 nucleotides align to TRBD2. CDR1 is SNHLY and CDR2 is FYNNEI in the germline V gene. The CDR3 has 14 amino acids. The junction had 3 bases not matched to a gene; V was cut back by 4 bases and J by 4 bases. DNA of the CDR3: TGTGCCAGCAGTGGATCTAGCGGGTACAATGAGCAGTTCTTC. It specifies CASSGSSGYNEQFF.

The chain has TRBV19 and TRBJ2-1; perhaps TRBD2 as D (5 bases). The CDR3 covers 16 residues. Germline loops: CDR1 LNHDA, CDR2 SQIVND (reference sequence). The V gene lost 6 bases and the J gene lost 0 bases, with 15 bases spanning the gap. The chain's CDR3 is CASSPWTSSSYNEQFF. In nucleotides, the CDR3 is TGTGCCAGTAGCCCCTGGACTTCGAGCTCCTACAATGAGCAGTTCTTC.

This chain joins TRBV6-5 and TRBJ2-3; TRBD2 aligns across 9 bases. The germline CDR1 and CDR2 sequences are MNHEY and SVGAGI. V lost 9 bases to trimming and J lost 14 bases; unmatched junction nucleotides: 9. The CDR3 is 11 residues long. CDR3 coding DNA: TGTGCCAGTGCTACCGGGACTAGCTGGTATTTT. The encoded protein is CASATGTSWYF.

This chain links TRBV7-7 with TRBJ2-5; D unresolved. CDR3 length: 13 residues. Germline lookup yields CDR1 SSHAT and CDR2 FNYEAQ (reference sequence). CDR3 DNA sequence: TGTGCTGGCAGCTCGGCCCCCATGGAGACCCAGTACTTC. It encodes CAGSSAPMETQYF.